One and the same sample provided the 29 T cell receptor beta chains below, sequenced in a study of blood T cell repertoires in COVID-19. Sequenced by immunoSEQ multiplex PCR; TCRdb stores in-frame clones only, minus some. This sample yields 130,000 or so clones, of which around 87% are seen a single time; less than 2.5% belongs to the top ten. Sample: peripheral blood. Receptor source: a man in his fifties or sixties with active COVID-19.

This chain links TRBV11-3 with TRBJ2-5; TRBD2 matches 10 bases. There are 17 residues in the CDR3. V lost 3 bases, J lost 5 bases, and 12 bases stayed unmatched. The germline gives CDR1 SGHNT, CDR2 YENEEA. The CDR3 loop reads CASSLRGAGGPGETQYF. The CDR3 DNA sequence: TGTGCCAGCAGCTTGAGAGGAGCGGGGGGGCCTGGGGAGACCCAGTACTTC.

This sequence joins TRBV4-3 and TRBJ2-5; 11 nucleotides line up with TRBD2. Germline trimming cut 3 bases from V and 5 bases from J; bases unmatched to any gene: 8. This CDR3 is built from 16 residues. CDR1 and CDR2 from the germline V gene are LGHNA and YSLEER. CDR3 region: CASSQGSGGGGETQYF. CDR3 sequence (DNA): TGCGCCAGCAGCCAGGGTAGCGGGGGGGGCGGGGAGACCCAGTACTTC.

This clone was recorded once. The chain carries TRBV9 and TRBJ2-3; 10 nucleotides agree with TRBD2. The germline V gene encodes CDR1 SGDLS and CDR2 YYNGEE. After removal of 0 bases from V and 0 bases from J, the junction contained 1 base not matched to a gene. This CDR3 is 16 amino acids long. The CDR3 spells CASSVDSGGSTDTQYF. CDR3 DNA: TGTGCCAGCAGCGTAGATAGCGGGGGGAGCACAGATACGCAGTATTTT.

This clone showed up just a few times. This chain links TRBV21-1 with TRBJ1-1; the DNA was not used to check the table's D call, TRBD1. TRBV21-1 is a pseudogene. The length of the CDR3 is 13 residues. The CDR3 loop reads CASRGDTNTEAFF. The CDR3 DNA follows: TGTGCCAGCAGAGGGGATACGAACACTGAAGCTTTCTTT.

This chain links TRBV5-6 with TRBJ2-4; 10 bases match TRBD1. J was trimmed by 4 bases and V by 4 bases; bases with no gene match: 8. Germline CDR1 reads SGHDT; CDR2 reads YYEEEE. The CDR3 is made up of 16 amino acids. The CDR3 is CASSTGQGDPKNIQYF. The CDR3 DNA is TGTGCCAGCAGCACCGGACAGGGGGATCCTAAAAACATTCAGTACTTC.

The J gene is TRBJ1-4, the V gene TRBV27; D gene uncertain. The germline V and J ends were trimmed by 0 bases and 0 bases, with 5 bases remaining between them. The CDR3 is 15 residues long. Germline values: CDR1 MNHEY, CDR2 SMNVEV (reference sequence). Here the CDR3 DNA reads TGTGCCAGCAGTTTATCGAGAACAACTAATGAAAAACTGTTTTTT. It specifies CASSLSRTTNEKLFF. Based on the CDR3 plus reference TRBV27 and TRBJ1-4, the full variable domain is EAQVTQNPRYLITVTGKKLTVTCSQNMNHEYMSWYRQDPGLGLRQIYYSMNVEVTDKGDVPEGYKVSRKEKRNFPLILESPSPNQTSLYFCASSLSRTTNEKLFFGSGTQLSVL.

The chain joins TRBV28 to TRBJ1-2, with a possible D match to TRBD1 (6 bases). Germline V lookup: CDR1 MDHEN, CDR2 SYDVKM. The CDR3 runs 13 residues. Trimming stripped 2 bases from V and 7 bases from J, with 11 bases between. CDR3 nucleotides: TGTGCCAGCAGTTTAAACAGGGTGGGTGGCTACACCTTC. It yields the protein CASSLNRVGGYTF.

This clone was seen just once. The chain employs TRBV13 and TRBJ1-5, with unresolved D. Trimming shortened V by 3 bases and J by 4 bases, and 7 bases separated the two germline ends. The CDR3 has 13 residues. Germline V gene data show CDR1 as PRHDT and CDR2 as FYEKMQ (reference sequence). Here the CDR3 DNA reads TGTGCCAGCAGCTTTAGTCGGAATCAGCCCCAGCATTTT. Amino acid sequence: CASSFSRNQPQHF.

V gene TRBV9 combines with J gene TRBJ2-2; D possibly corresponds to TRBD1 (6 bases). V dropped 2 bases and J dropped 3 bases, with 17 bases sitting between them. The CDR3 length is 17 residues. CDR1 and CDR2 (germline): SGDLS, YYNGEE. CDR3 in DNA: TGTGCCAGCAGCGTCTCAACAGGGCTTTTGGACACCGGGGAGCTGTTTTTT. It specifies CASSVSTGLLDTGELFF.

The rearrangement links TRBV27 to TRBJ2-1; 10 bases line up with TRBD1. This CDR3 is built from 15 residues. Germline V gene data show CDR1 as MNHEY and CDR2 as SMNVEV (reference sequence). The V gene end was trimmed by 7 bases and the J gene end by 4 bases; junction bases not matched to a gene: 7. CDR3 region: CASNQDRGLYNEQFF. CDR3 nucleotide sequence: TGTGCCAGCAACCAAGACAGGGGGCTATACAATGAGCAGTTCTTC.

This clone has a single count. The rearrangement links TRBV23-1 to TRBJ1-5, with 7 bases matching TRBD1. TRBV23-1 is marked as an open reading frame, function uncertain. There are 17 residues in the CDR3. Losses at the gene ends were 4 bases for V and 0 bases for J; bases not matched to a gene: 9. In DNA form, the CDR3 reads TGCGCCAGCAGTCGAACCGGGACAGATGATAGCAATCAGCCCCAGCATTTT. Amino acids: CASSRTGTDDSNQPQHF.

The V call is TRBV7-8, the J call TRBJ2-1; the match to TRBD2 covers 9 bases. The CDR3 runs 18 residues. Germline CDR1 is SGHVS and CDR2 is FQNEAQ. The J segment lost 7 bases and the V segment lost 2 bases, leaving 15 bases of the junction unmatched. The CDR3 DNA is TGTGCCAGCAGCTTACCCAGCCTTAGGCTAGCGGGGAGAAATGAGCAGTTCTTC. Protein: CASSLPSLRLAGRNEQFF.

The rearrangement uses TRBV4-3 and TRBJ1-4; 8 nucleotides line up with TRBD1. V was pared by 11 bases and J by 0 bases, with 8 bases of the junction left unmatched. CDR1 LGHNA and CDR2 YSLEER come from the germline V gene. The CDR3 loop spans 15 amino acids. The CDR3 DNA sequence: TGCGCCTCAGGGGGCGTCGGAACAACTAATGAAAAACTGTTTTTT. Its protein is CASGGVGTTNEKLFF.

This chain joins TRBV29-1 and TRBJ1-2, with TRBD1 as a possible D gene (5 bases). CDR1 and CDR2 from the germline V gene are SQVTM and ANQGSEA. The CDR3 sequence is 10 residues long. Deletions cut 4 bases from V and 8 bases from J, with 8 bases between. CDR3 loop: CSVAEGGYTF. For the CDR3, the DNA is TGCAGCGTTGCGGAGGGGGGCTACACCTTC. Combining the CDR3 with reference TRBV29-1 and TRBJ1-2 gives the whole variable domain SAVISQKPSRDICQRGTSLTIQCQVDSQVTMMFWYRQQPGQSLTLIATANQGSEATYESGFVIDKFPISRPNLTFSTLTVSNMSPEDSSIYLCSVAEGGYTFGSGTRLTVV.

The gene calls are TRBV7-9 and TRBJ2-5; the match to TRBD1 covers 9 bases. Germline loops: CDR1 SEHNR, CDR2 FQNEAQ (reference sequence). The V segment lost 0 bases and the J segment 5 bases; nucleotides outside the gene matches: 4. CDR3 length: 15 residues. CDR3 sequence reads: CASSLAGTGSETQYF. CDR3 DNA sequence: TGTGCCAGCAGCTTAGCGGGGACAGGGAGTGAGACCCAGTACTTC.

The chain combines TRBV6-1 with TRBJ1-1; 9 bases fit TRBD1. Unmatched junction bases numbered 12, after V lost 4 bases and J lost 6 bases. This CDR3 is built from 16 residues. CDR1 is MNHNS and CDR2 is SASEGT in the germline V gene. CDR3 protein: CASSGGQGRGWAEAFF. CDR3 DNA sequence: TGTGCCAGCAGTGGGGGACAGGGTCGTGGATGGGCTGAAGCTTTCTTT.

The chain uses TRBV2 and TRBJ2-1, with unresolved D. CDR3 length: 12 amino acids. Germline lookup yields CDR1 SNHLY and CDR2 FYNNEI. V was cut by 6 bases and J by 8 bases, with 11 bases left in between. The CDR3 is CASRDLSDEQFF. The DNA for the CDR3 is TGTGCCAGCAGAGACTTATCCGATGAGCAGTTCTTC. The full variable domain, rest sourced from reference TRBV2 and TRBJ2-1, is EPEVTQTPSHQVTQMGQEVILRCVPISNHLYFYWYRQILGQKVEFLVSFYNNEISEKSEIFDDQFSVERPDGSNFTLKIRSTKLEDSAMYFCASRDLSDEQFFGPGTRLTVL.

The chain combines TRBV7-9 with TRBJ2-7; weak D call: TRBD2 (6 bases). Germline V CDR1 and CDR2: SEHNR, FQNEAQ (reference sequence). This CDR3 has 13 amino acids. The V and J ends lost 6 bases and 3 bases respectively, with 12 bases between them. Written as DNA, the CDR3 is TGTGCCAGCAGGACTTTGGGAGGCTACGAGCAGTACTTC. Translated: CASRTLGGYEQYF.

This chain uses TRBV9 with TRBJ2-3; 16 bases fit TRBD2. J was trimmed by 0 bases and V by 5 bases; bases with no gene match: 9. This CDR3 has 19 residues. CDR1 and CDR2 from the germline V gene are SGDLS and YYNGEE. CDR3 bases: TGTGCCAGCAGTGACCTCCCGGGACTAGCGGGGGGGAGCACAGATACGCAGTATTTT. This sequence encodes CASSDLPGLAGGSTDTQYF.

This clone was detected once. The chain joins TRBV7-2 to TRBJ2-7; 12 nucleotides match TRBD2. The CDR3 is 17 residues long. The germline gives CDR1 SGHTA, CDR2 FQGNSA. V was pared by 4 bases and J by 5 bases, with 12 bases of the junction left unmatched. The CDR3, as DNA: TGTGCCAGCAGCTCTGGGCGGGCTAGCGGGGGGGCCGACGAGCAGTACTTC. Residues: CASSSGRASGGADEQYF.

The chain is built from TRBV30 and TRBJ1-2; D uncertain. V was clipped by 4 bases and J by 9 bases, with 15 bases between them. The germline V gene encodes CDR1 GTSNPN and CDR2 SVGIG (reference sequence). This CDR3 spans 12 amino acids. DNA for the CDR3: TGTGCCTGGAAAGGCACCGGAGGGAGCTACACCTTC. This sequence encodes CAWKGTGGSYTF.

The chain joins TRBV15 to TRBJ2-7; tentative D call: TRBD1 (5 bases). The V gene's germline CDR1 is LNHNV and CDR2 YYDKDF (reference sequence). Trimming left V 0 bases short and J 4 bases short, with 7 bases between. CDR3 length: 13 residues. Here the CDR3 reads CATSRDRVYEQYF. The CDR3 bases are TGTGCCACCAGCAGAGACAGGGTTTACGAGCAGTACTTC.

The chain employs TRBV10-3 and TRBJ2-7; 12 nucleotides match TRBD1. Trimming cost V 3 bases and J 9 bases; bases outside gene matches: 18. There are 18 residues in the CDR3. Germline V gene lookup returns CDR1 ENHRY and CDR2 SYGVKD. The CDR3 here is CAISDSIRTAGTGGGQYF. The DNA for the CDR3 is TGTGCCATCAGTGATTCCATTCGAACCGCCGGGACAGGGGGCGGGCAGTACTTC.

The chain recombines TRBV2 with TRBJ2-1, with D possibly TRBD1 on 5 matching bases. Germline assignment: CDR1 SNHLY and CDR2 FYNNEI. This CDR3 is built from 12 residues. Trimming cost V 1 base and J 14 bases, with 12 bases left between them. The CDR3 DNA follows: TGTGCCAGCAGTGAAGGGGTGCAGGGAAAGTTCTTC. Amino acid sequence: CASSEGVQGKFF.

The V gene is TRBV19, the J gene TRBJ2-7; TRBD2 matches 7 bases. Germline loops: CDR1 LNHDA, CDR2 SQIVND (reference sequence). Unmatched junction bases numbered 5, after V lost 9 bases and J lost 6 bases. CDR3 length: 11 residues. The CDR3 sequence is CASSGGFEQYF. The CDR3 DNA follows: TGTGCCAGCTCGGGGGGTTTCGAGCAGTACTTC.

The chain employs TRBV5-6 and TRBJ2-1; 10 nucleotides agree with TRBD1. The CDR3 totals 18 residues. Germline trimming cut 5 bases from V and 0 bases from J; bases unmatched to any gene: 11. The germline CDR1 and CDR2 sequences are SGHDT and YYEEEE. CDR3 bases: TGTGCCAGCAGTTGGGGGCCGGGACAGGGGAGCTCCTACAATGAGCAGTTCTTC. Its protein is CASSWGPGQGSSYNEQFF.

V gene TRBV3-1 (or the pseudogene TRBV3-2) combines with J gene TRBJ2-5; D not resolved. The V and J ends lost 0 bases and 6 bases respectively, with 5 bases between them. The CDR3 has 12 residues. The germline gives CDR1 LGHDT, CDR2 YNNKEL (reference sequence). The CDR3 DNA reads TGTGCCAGCAGCCAAGAGGAGAAGACCCAGTACTTC. This sequence encodes CASSQEEKTQYF.

The chain has TRBV5-6 and TRBJ1-5; 8 nucleotides agree with TRBD1. This CDR3 contains 16 residues. Losses at the gene ends were 2 bases for V and 0 bases for J; bases not matched to a gene: 4. CDR1 is SGHDT and CDR2 is YYEEEE in the germline V gene. The CDR3 here is CASSFGQGYSNQPQHF. The CDR3 DNA reads TGTGCCAGCAGCTTCGGACAGGGCTATAGCAATCAGCCCCAGCATTTT.

The chain is built from TRBV28 and TRBJ1-3, with D tentatively TRBD1 (5 bases). The germline CDR1 and CDR2 sequences are MDHEN and SYDVKM. There are 14 residues in the CDR3. Trimming took 4 bases from V and 5 from J, leaving 12 bases between them. The CDR3 spells CASSSRQNRNTIYF. In DNA, the CDR3 is TGTGCCAGCAGTTCCAGACAGAACCGAAACACCATATATTTT.